Described below is a single T cell receptor (beta chain) sequence and its context. The antigen is not known. The CDR3 has 18 residues. V shed 4 bases and J shed 2 bases, with 22 bases lying between them. Germline V gene lookup returns CDR1 SGHDN and CDR2 FVKESK. Sequencing was performed with immunoSEQ multiplex PCR; in TCRdb, only in-frame clones are kept and a portion is missing. The table has some 25,000 clones, roughly 82% seen once. The sample belongs to a study of T cells after posttransplantation cyclophosphamide. General study points: TRB clonality was highly associated with recipient CMV seropositivity and reactivation. Blood and skin or GI T cell repertoires showed limited TRB overlap. Donor-recipient repertoire similarity was low at 1-2 months, rising over year one.

Sequenced sample: PBMCs. The chain joins TRBV14 to TRBJ2-3, with a weak D call TRBD1 (5 bases). The origin of this receptor is a woman in her sixties with a blood cancer, CMV-positive, and with a related stem cell donor. CDR3 region: CASSPLGRGNLYTDTQYF. The CDR3 coding sequence is TGTGCCAGCAGCCCGTTGGGTAGGGGAAATCTCTACACAGATACGCAGTATTTT.